This TCR beta chain was sequenced in a study of blood T cell repertoires in COVID-19. V gave up 4 bases and J gave up 6 bases; unmatched junction bases: 12. CDR1 is LNHDA, CDR2 SQIVND, per germline (reference sequence). There are 17 residues in the CDR3. Produced via immunoSEQ multiplex PCR; TCRdb's table is partial and in-frame only. Here the sample spans 350,000 to 500,000 clones, roughly 88% being singletons. The cohort comprised adults aged 18 to 89 years residing in approximately 22 US areas. Donors were grouped by their self-reported clinical history. The rearrangement uses TRBV19 and TRBJ2-2; 9 nucleotides match TRBD2. What was sequenced was PBMCs or T cells enriched from blood (not recorded which). This TCR was recovered from a woman younger than 30 who had been exposed to COVID-19. In DNA, the CDR3 is TGTGCCAGTAGTAAAGGACTAGCGTTGATGTTGGCCGGGGAGCTGTTTTTT. This codes for CASSKGLALMLAGELFF.